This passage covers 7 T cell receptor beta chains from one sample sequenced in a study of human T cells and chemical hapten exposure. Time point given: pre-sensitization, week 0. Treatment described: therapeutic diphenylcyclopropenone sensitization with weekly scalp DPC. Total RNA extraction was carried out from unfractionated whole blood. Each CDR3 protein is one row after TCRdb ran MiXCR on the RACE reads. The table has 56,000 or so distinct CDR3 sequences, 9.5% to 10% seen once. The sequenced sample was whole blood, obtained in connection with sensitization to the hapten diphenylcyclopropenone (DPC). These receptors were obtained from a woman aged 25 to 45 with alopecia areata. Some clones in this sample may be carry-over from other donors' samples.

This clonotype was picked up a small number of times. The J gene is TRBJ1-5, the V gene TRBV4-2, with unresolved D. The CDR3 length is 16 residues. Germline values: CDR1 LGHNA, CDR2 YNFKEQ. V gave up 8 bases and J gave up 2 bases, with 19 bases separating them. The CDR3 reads CASGQTTKEGNQPQHF. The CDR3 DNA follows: TGTGCCAGCGGTCAAACCACAAAAGAGGGCAATCAGCCCCAGCATTTT.

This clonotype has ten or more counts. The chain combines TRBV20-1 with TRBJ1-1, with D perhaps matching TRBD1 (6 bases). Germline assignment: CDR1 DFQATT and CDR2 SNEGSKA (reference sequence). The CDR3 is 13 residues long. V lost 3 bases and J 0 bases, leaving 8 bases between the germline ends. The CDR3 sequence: CSARNRVNTEAFF. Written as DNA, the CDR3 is TGCAGTGCTAGGAACAGGGTGAACACTGAAGCTTTCTTT.

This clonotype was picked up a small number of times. The CDR3 protein is CASSLGPLGYNEQFF. In DNA form, the CDR3 reads TGTGCCAGCAGTTTAGGTCCCCTGGGATACAATGAGCAGTTCTTC. The chain couples TRBV27 to TRBJ2-1; D is ambiguous. This CDR3 contains 15 residues. Germline V gene lookup returns CDR1 MNHEY and CDR2 SMNVEV (reference sequence). V lost 2 bases to trimming and J lost 4 bases, with 12 bases between them.

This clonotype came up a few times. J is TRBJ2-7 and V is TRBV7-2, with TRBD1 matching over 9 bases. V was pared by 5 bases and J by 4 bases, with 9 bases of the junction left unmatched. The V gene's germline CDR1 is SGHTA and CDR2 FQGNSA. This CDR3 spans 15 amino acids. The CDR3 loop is CASSKQGQGLYEQYF. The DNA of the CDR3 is TGTGCCAGCAGCAAGCAGGGACAGGGTTTGTACGAGCAGTACTTC.

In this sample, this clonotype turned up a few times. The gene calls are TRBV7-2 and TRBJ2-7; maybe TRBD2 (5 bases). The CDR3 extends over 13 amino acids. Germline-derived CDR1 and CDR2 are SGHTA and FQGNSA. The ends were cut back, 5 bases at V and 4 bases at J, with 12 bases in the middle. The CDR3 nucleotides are TGTGCCAGCAGCCCTGGAAGGAGGTACGAGCAGTACTTC. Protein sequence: CASSPGRRYEQYF.

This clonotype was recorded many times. The CDR3 DNA is TGTGCTAGTGGTCCCTACACCTCGCGCCCCGAAGCTTTCTTT. Translation gives CASGPYTSRPEAFF. The chain carries TRBV12-5 and TRBJ1-1; no clear D gene. Looked up from germline, CDR1 is LGHNT and CDR2 is FRNRAP. V lost 5 bases to trimming and J lost 8 bases, with 18 bases between them. The CDR3 is 14 residues long.

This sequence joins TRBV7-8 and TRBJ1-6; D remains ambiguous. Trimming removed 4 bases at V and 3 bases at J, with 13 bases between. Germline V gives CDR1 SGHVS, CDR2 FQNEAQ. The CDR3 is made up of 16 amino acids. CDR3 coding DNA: TGTGCCAGCAGCTCACCCGAACGGGGCTATAATTCACCCCTCCACTTT. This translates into CASSSPERGYNSPLHF.